A selection of T cell receptor beta chains follows, all from one sample in a study of shared clonotypes between healthy human individuals. The method was immunoSEQ multiplex PCR; TCRdb's version includes in-frame clones alone and lacks a portion of them. The data contain roughly 700,000 clones, less than 95% of them singletons. The sample consisted of memory CD8+ T cells from PBMCs. The receptors were gathered from a man aged 18-30 years in good health. Some clones in this sample may be carry-over from other donors' samples. Both conserved end residues are trimmed from each CDR3. The order of the fields is D gene, V gene, CDR3 protein. D genes are given only for firm matches.

d_call: -
v_call: TRBV18
cdr3_aa: ASSPPILTSVNTEAF

d_call: -
v_call: TRBV11-2
cdr3_aa: ASSLSISEYEQF

d_call: -
v_call: TRBV30
cdr3_aa: AWSPTNPEQY

d_call: TRBD2
v_call: TRBV5-1
cdr3_aa: ASSLAMGGETQY

d_call: -
v_call: TRBV28
cdr3_aa: ASRILGAQETQY

d_call: TRBD2
v_call: TRBV15
cdr3_aa: ATSRDRASGAYEQY

d_call: -
v_call: TRBV5-5
cdr3_aa: ASSWSGPNTEAF

d_call: TRBD1
v_call: TRBV11-2
cdr3_aa: ASSSYGQAYEQY

d_call: TRBD2
v_call: TRBV19
cdr3_aa: ASSLGTSGEQF

d_call: -
v_call: TRBV13
cdr3_aa: ASSFIAEPYNEQF

d_call: -
v_call: TRBV11-2
cdr3_aa: ASSLDRMMNTEAF

d_call: TRBD1
v_call: TRBV6-1
cdr3_aa: ASNRGEQGVYGYT

d_call: TRBD2
v_call: TRBV9
cdr3_aa: ASSVGRTSRYYEQY

d_call: TRBD2
v_call: TRBV5-4
cdr3_aa: ASSMLAGGSGELF

d_call: -
v_call: TRBV4-1
cdr3_aa: ASSHPSRTAHLATNEKLF

d_call: -
v_call: TRBV11-2
cdr3_aa: ASSLVVAEQF